Following are 18 T cell receptor beta chains from one sample sequenced in a study of beta chain features in type 1 diabetes. Sequencing targeted expressed TCRB transcripts, as all isolated RNA had been reverse transcribed. Method: immunoSEQ multiplex PCR; TCRdb's copy keeps in-frame clones and lacks some. The sample carries a few hundred thousand clones, 30% recorded once. What was sequenced was naive CD4+ T cells from blood. These receptors were collected from a young man in good health.

The V call is TRBV25-1, the J call TRBJ1-1; 10 bases map to TRBD1. J was trimmed by 7 bases and V by 4 bases; bases with no gene match: 3. The V gene's germline CDR1 is MGHDK and CDR2 SYGVNS. This CDR3 region has 13 residues. CDR3 nucleotide sequence: TGTGCCAGCAGTGTCCGGGACAGGGGTGAAGCTTTCTTT. Its protein is CASSVRDRGEAFF.

The chain joins TRBV19 to TRBJ2-4; D remains ambiguous. In germline, CDR1 is LNHDA, CDR2 SQIVND (reference sequence). Trimming cost V 5 bases and J 1 base, with 6 bases left between them. The CDR3 has 13 amino acids. The CDR3 DNA sequence: TGTGCCAGTAGTTCTACGGCCAAAAACATTCAGTACTTC. Protein sequence: CASSSTAKNIQYF.

The chain uses TRBV5-6 and TRBJ1-5; TRBD1 might be the D (5 bases). The V gene lost 1 base and the J gene lost 6 bases, with 11 bases spanning the gap. The CDR3 is 14 amino acids. The V gene's germline CDR1 is SGHDT and CDR2 YYEEEE. CDR3 region: CASSLRGRVQPQHF. In DNA form, the CDR3 reads TGTGCCAGCAGCTTGCGGGGCAGGGTTCAGCCCCAGCATTTT.

Note on this clone: Within the sample, other DNA sequences also encode this same CDR3. The chain has TRBV20-1 and TRBJ2-1; D gene ambiguous. Trimming took 7 bases from V and 4 from J, leaving 8 bases between them. CDR3 size: 11 residues. Germline V gene lookup returns CDR1 DFQATT and CDR2 SNEGSKA (reference sequence). The CDR3 loop reads CSVGGYNEQFF. In DNA, the CDR3 is TGCAGTGTTGGCGGATACAATGAGCAGTTCTTC.

Here the CDR3 reads CASSGTSGSFSTDTQYF. Here the CDR3 DNA reads TGTGCCAGCAGCGGGACTAGCGGGAGTTTCAGCACAGATACGCAGTATTTT. V is TRBV5-6 and J is TRBJ2-3; 14 bases are a match to TRBD2. Looked up from germline, CDR1 is SGHDT and CDR2 is YYEEEE. Trimming cost V 4 bases and J 0 bases; bases outside gene matches: 4. The CDR3 covers 17 residues.

The chain uses TRBV7-2 and TRBJ1-3, with a possible D match to TRBD1 (5 bases). Germline V lookup: CDR1 SGHTA, CDR2 FQGNSA. V lost 9 bases to trimming and J lost 0 bases, with 18 bases between them. The CDR3 contains 16 residues. The CDR3 region is CASGGWTPYSGNTIYF. Written as DNA, the CDR3 is TGTGCCAGTGGGGGATGGACTCCTTACTCTGGAAACACCATATATTTT.

This clone was seen more than once but under ten times. The chain employs TRBV30 and TRBJ1-1, with D hard to call. CDR3 length equals 14 residues. From germline, CDR1 is GTSNPN and CDR2 SVGIG (reference sequence). V lost 0 bases, J lost 1 base, and 9 bases lay in between. The CDR3 loop is CAWSVMDRNTEAFF. The CDR3 region has the DNA TGTGCCTGGAGTGTAATGGATAGGAACACTGAAGCTTTCTTT. The variable domain in full, completed from reference TRBV30 and TRBJ1-1, reads SQTIHQWPATLVQPVGSPLSLECTVEGTSNPNLYWYRQAAGRGLQLLFYSVGIGQISSEVPQNLSASRPQDRQFILSSKKLLLSDSGFYLCAWSVMDRNTEAFFGQGTRLTVV.

The chain employs TRBV7-9 and TRBJ2-3; 12 positions agree with TRBD1. V was clipped by 2 bases and J by 5 bases; unmatched bases: 8. CDR1 is SEHNR and CDR2 is FQNEAQ in the germline V gene (reference sequence). The CDR3 loop spans 17 amino acids. This chain's CDR3 is CASSLLRDRGRGDTQYF. The CDR3 bases are TGTGCCAGCAGCTTACTTAGGGACAGGGGGCGCGGAGATACGCAGTATTTT.

The CDR3 is CASRPSPTGNTEAFF. The DNA for the CDR3 is TGTGCCAGCAGGCCCAGCCCGACAGGGAACACTGAAGCTTTCTTT. The chain is built from TRBV7-9 and TRBJ1-1; D possibly corresponds to TRBD1 (6 bases). The germline gives CDR1 SEHNR, CDR2 FQNEAQ (reference sequence). V lost 6 bases, J lost 1 base, and 15 bases lay in between. The CDR3 spans 15 residues.

The chain carries TRBV18 and TRBJ2-7, with TRBD2 matching 8 bases. The germline V gene encodes CDR1 KGHSH and CDR2 LQKENI. CDR3 length: 15 residues. J gave up 6 bases and V 7 bases, and 14 bases lay outside the gene matches. The CDR3 is CASFANAGGSPEQYF. CDR3 in DNA: TGTGCCAGCTTTGCAAATGCGGGAGGCTCTCCCGAGCAGTACTTC.

The chain couples TRBV2 to TRBJ2-3; D remains ambiguous. This CDR3 has 11 amino acids. The germline V and J ends were trimmed by 5 bases and 6 bases, with 6 bases remaining between them. Germline CDR1 reads SNHLY; CDR2 reads FYNNEI. The CDR3 loop reads CASSPVDTQYF. In DNA form, the CDR3 reads TGTGCCAGCAGTCCCGTGGATACGCAGTATTTT.

The rearrangement links TRBV15 to TRBJ1-4, with D perhaps TRBD1 (6 bases). The length of the CDR3 is 15 residues. Germline V gene data show CDR1 as LNHNV and CDR2 as YYDKDF (reference sequence). Deletions cut 1 base from V and 5 bases from J, with 11 bases between. The CDR3 here is CATSRGAGANEKLFF. In DNA, the CDR3 is TGTGCCACCAGCAGAGGGGCAGGGGCCAATGAAAAACTGTTTTTT.

The rearrangement joins TRBV29-1 to TRBJ2-7; 7 bases map to TRBD1. J gave up 5 bases and V 4 bases, and 8 bases lay outside the gene matches. The CDR3 is 13 residues long. CDR1 SQVTM and CDR2 ANQGSEA come from the germline V gene. For the CDR3, the DNA is TGCAGCGTTGGCAAAACAGGGGACCACGAGCAGTACTTC. Translated: CSVGKTGDHEQYF.

CDR3 DNA sequence: TGCGCCAGCAGCCAAGATGCGGGAAACACCATATATTTT. The encoded protein is CASSQDAGNTIYF. The chain combines TRBV4-1 with TRBJ1-3; D is undetermined. The CDR3 length is 13 residues. The V and J ends lost 0 bases and 4 bases respectively, with 4 bases between them. The germline V gene encodes CDR1 MGHRA and CDR2 YSYEKL.

The V and J genes are TRBV30 and TRBJ2-2; TRBD2 matches at 7 bases. The V and J ends lost 3 bases and 1 base, in that order; junction bases with no gene match: 5. Germline V gives CDR1 GTSNPN, CDR2 SVGIG (reference sequence). The CDR3 spans 15 residues. The CDR3 region has the DNA TGTGCCTGGAGACCGACTAGCCAGAACACCGGGGAGCTGTTTTTT. Protein product: CAWRPTSQNTGELFF.

The chain is built from TRBV9 and TRBJ2-1; no definite D call. Per germline, CDR1 SGDLS and CDR2 YYNGEE. CDR3 length: 16 residues. Trimming removed 0 bases at V and 0 bases at J, with 10 bases between. CDR3 nucleotide sequence: TGTGCCAGCAGCGTAGCTCGAGACAACTCCTACAATGAGCAGTTCTTC. Amino acid sequence: CASSVARDNSYNEQFF.

This clone has more than one count but fewer than ten. In DNA form, the CDR3 reads TGCAGCGTTAGATCGGTCGGCGCAGATACGCAGTATTTT. Its protein is CSVRSVGADTQYF. V and J are TRBV29-1 and TRBJ2-3, with unresolved D. The V gene lost 5 bases and the J gene lost 4 bases, with 13 bases spanning the gap. Germline V gene data show CDR1 as SQVTM and CDR2 as ANQGSEA. The CDR3 is 13 amino acids.

V gene TRBV4-1 combines with J gene TRBJ2-7, with D possibly matching TRBD1 (6 bases). Trimming removed 3 bases from V and 1 base from J, with 16 bases in between. The CDR3 runs 16 residues. Germline V gives CDR1 MGHRA, CDR2 YSYEKL. CDR3 in amino acids: CASSHTPADRSYEQYF. DNA for the CDR3: TGCGCCAGCAGCCACACTCCAGCGGACAGATCCTACGAGCAGTACTTC.